This paragraph reports one T cell receptor (beta chain). These data originate in a study of blood T cell repertoires in COVID-19. Original processing notes: Reference gene primer amplification gave estimated nucleated cell counts. Repertoires were generated with immunoSEQ multiplex PCR, while TCRdb's copy carries only in-frame clones and drops some. V, J and clone size reflect that table, while D and trimming were determined from the DNA. The table has around 480,000 clones, 88% seen once. Sequencing input: peripheral blood. The TCR sequence derives from a woman aged 45-65 years with COVID-19, enrolled during active disease.

The CDR3 DNA reads TGTGCCAGTAGTATAACGACAGGGTTGGACCCCCAGCATTTT. As protein: CASSITTGLDPQHF. The J gene is TRBJ1-5, the V gene TRBV19, with 7 bases matching TRBD1. J gave up 10 bases and V 2 bases, and 8 bases lay outside the gene matches. The CDR3 contains 14 residues. Germline CDR1 is LNHDA and CDR2 is SQIVND (reference sequence).